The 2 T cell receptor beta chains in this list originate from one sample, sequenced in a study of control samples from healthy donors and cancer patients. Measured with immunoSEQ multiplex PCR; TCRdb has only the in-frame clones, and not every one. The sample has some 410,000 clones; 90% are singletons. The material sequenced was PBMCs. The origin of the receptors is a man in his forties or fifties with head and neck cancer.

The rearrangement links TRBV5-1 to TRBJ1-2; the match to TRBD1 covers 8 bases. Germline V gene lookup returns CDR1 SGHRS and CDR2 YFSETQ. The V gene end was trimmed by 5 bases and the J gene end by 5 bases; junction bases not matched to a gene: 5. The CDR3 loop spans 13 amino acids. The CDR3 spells CASRYQGAYGYTF. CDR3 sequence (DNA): TGCGCCAGCAGATATCAGGGGGCGTATGGCTACACCTTC. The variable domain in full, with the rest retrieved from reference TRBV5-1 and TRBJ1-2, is KAGVTQTPRYLIKTRGQQVTLSCSPISGHRSVSWYQQTPGQGLQFLFEYFSETQRNKGNFPGRFSGRQFSNSRSEMNVSTLELGDSALYLCASRYQGAYGYTFGSGTRLTVV.

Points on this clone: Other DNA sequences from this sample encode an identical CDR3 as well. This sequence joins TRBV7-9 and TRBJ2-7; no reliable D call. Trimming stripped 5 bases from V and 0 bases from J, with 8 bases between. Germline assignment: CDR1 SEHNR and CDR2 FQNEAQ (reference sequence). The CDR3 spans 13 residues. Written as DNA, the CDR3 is TGTGCCAGCAGCCCCCCTAGCTCCTACGAGCAGTACTTC. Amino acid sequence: CASSPPSSYEQYF.